Described below is a single T cell receptor (beta chain) sequence and its context. Its antigen is not known. Sequence at one end of the junction differs from germline and may be a read error. The source of the sample is a study of cytomegalovirus exposure and HLA in healthy donors. Across the study: Among the 398 genotyped donors, 81% were placed in the Caucasian-associated ancestry cluster. Study observations and caveats: Apart from CMV serostatus, no immune exposure information was available. TCR beta chains numbering 164 were designated cytomegalovirus-associated.

It was healthy bone marrow donors who served as donors. The length of the CDR3 is 15 residues. The germline CDR1 and CDR2 sequences are MRHNA and SNTAGT. Primers: 60 Vbeta forward and 13 Jbeta reverse. Measured with immunoSEQ multiplex PCR; TCRdb has only the in-frame clones, and not every one. The top ten hold roughly 8.3% of the sample, which has roughly 120,000 clones, about 61% seen once. The receptor was derived from a young man in good health and CMV-seropositive. The chain uses TRBV6-4 and TRBJ2-7, with TRBD2 as a possible D gene (11 bases). Sequencing was carried out using PBMCs. CDR3 region: CASTGQGSSGGARAF. The CDR3 DNA is TGTGCCAGCACGGGACAGGGGAGTAGCGGGGGGGCACGGGCATTC.